The 10 T cell receptor beta chains below were found in one sample sequenced in a study of regulatory T cells in long-lasting Graves disease. Arm-PCR of CDR3 regions with iRepertoire HTBI primers generated TCR beta libraries. TCRdb reprocessed the multiplex PCR reads via MiXCR and lists one record per CDR3 protein. Of 420,000 or so distinct CDR3 sequences in the sample, around 20% were seen once. The time point here: persistent/refractory GD, antithyroid drugs over 5 years with positive TRAb. TCR sequences were obtained from RNA taken from PBMCs. The sequencing here drew on peripheral blood mononuclear cells (PBMCs), taken when the disease was refractory, from a patient treated with antithyroid drugs. The receptors derive from a female donor with Graves disease.

The chain recombines TRBV5-6 with TRBJ1-1; D gene unclear. From germline, CDR1 is SGHDT and CDR2 YYEEEE. V dropped 1 base and J dropped 11 bases, with 12 bases sitting between them. The CDR3 is 12 residues long. CDR3 nucleotides: TGTGCCAGCAGCTTGAGAGGGCTAGGGGCTTTCTTT. This encodes CASSLRGLGAFF.

V usage is TRBV29-1 and J usage is TRBJ1-5, with TRBD1 as a possible D gene (5 bases). Germline CDR1 is SQVTM and CDR2 is ANQGSEA. The CDR3 is 12 residues long. V was pared by 6 bases and J by 6 bases, with 12 bases between. The CDR3 DNA follows: TGCAGCGTGGGGGAGGGGAGTCAGCCCCAGCATTTT. Protein sequence: CSVGEGSQPQHF. Full variable domain (rest looked up from reference TRBV29-1 and TRBJ1-5): SAVISQKPSRDICQRGTSLTIQCQVDSQVTMMFWYRQQPGQSLTLIATANQGSEATYESGFVIDKFPISRPNLTFSTLTVSNMSPEDSSIYLCSVGEGSQPQHFGDGTRLSIL.

This clonotype has ten or more counts. V usage is TRBV15 and J usage is TRBJ1-2; a weak D match, TRBD1 (6 bases). The germline V gene encodes CDR1 LNHNV and CDR2 YYDKDF (reference sequence). The CDR3 length is 15 residues. V gave up 3 bases and J gave up 7 bases, with 18 bases separating them. CDR3 nucleotides: TGTGCCACCAGCAGGGGGAACCACAGGGTCGGTGGCTACACCTTC. Its protein is CATSRGNHRVGGYTF.

This sequence joins TRBV7-9 and TRBJ2-3; 9 bases agree with TRBD2. CDR1 is SEHNR and CDR2 is FQNEAQ in the germline V gene (reference sequence). V was clipped by 2 bases and J by 0 bases; unmatched bases: 6. CDR3 length equals 17 residues. CDR3 in amino acids: CASSLWASGTSTDTQYF. The DNA for the CDR3 is TGTGCCAGCAGCTTATGGGCTAGCGGGACTAGCACAGATACGCAGTATTTT. Together with reference TRBV7-9 and TRBJ2-3, the CDR3 gives the full variable domain: DTGVSQNPRHKITKRGQNVTFRCDPISEHNRLYWYRQTLGQGPEFLTYFQNEAQLEKSRLLSDRFSAERPKGSFSTLEIQRTEQGDSAMYLCASSLWASGTSTDTQYFGPGTRLTVL.

This clonotype was seen only a few times. This chain connects TRBV11-2 to TRBJ2-7, with 8 bases aligning to TRBD2. Germline loops: CDR1 SGHAT, CDR2 FQNNGV. The CDR3 spans 15 residues. J gave up 0 bases and V 5 bases, and 6 bases lay outside the gene matches. CDR3 residues: CASSPSGSFSYEQYF. CDR3 coding DNA: TGTGCCAGCAGCCCTAGCGGGTCTTTCTCCTACGAGCAGTACTTC.

The rearrangement uses TRBV7-2 and TRBJ2-1; D ambiguous. Germline CDR1 SGHTA, CDR2 FQGNSA. The CDR3 is made up of 14 amino acids. Trimming cost V 1 base and J 6 bases, with 10 bases left between them. CDR3 residues: CASSLETDRNEQFF. CDR3 coding DNA: TGTGCCAGCAGCTTAGAAACAGACCGCAATGAGCAGTTCTTC.

The CDR3 DNA reads TGCGCCAGCAGCTTTAGCGGGAGGCTCTATGAGCAGTTCTTC. This gives the protein CASSFSGRLYEQFF. The chain uses TRBV5-1 and TRBJ2-1, with TRBD2 identical over 10 bases. Germline lookup yields CDR1 SGHRS and CDR2 YFSETQ. This CDR3 has 14 residues. V shed 2 bases, J shed 8 bases, and the junction held 4 bases outside the gene matches.

The genes are TRBV7-9 and TRBJ2-5; 7 positions match TRBD2. V was pared by 7 bases and J by 5 bases, with 13 bases of the junction left unmatched. This CDR3 is built from 15 residues. CDR1 SEHNR and CDR2 FQNEAQ come from the germline V gene (reference sequence). CDR3 nucleotides: TGTGCCAGCAACTCAAGGCGGGAGAATACGGAGACCCAGTACTTC. Translated, it gives CASNSRRENTETQYF.

This clonotype was counted at least ten times. The genes are TRBV28 and TRBJ1-4; D perhaps matches TRBD1 (5 bases). V was pared by 6 bases and J by 7 bases, with 15 bases between. CDR1 and CDR2 from the germline V gene are MDHEN and SYDVKM. The CDR3 consists of 14 residues. CDR3 sequence: CASSPGLRGEKLFF. Here the CDR3 DNA reads TGTGCCAGCAGCCCAGGGCTACGAGGTGAAAAACTGTTTTTT.

This clonotype was found a few times. J is TRBJ1-1 and V is TRBV19, with no clear D. CDR1 is LNHDA and CDR2 is SQIVND in the germline V gene (reference sequence). V gave up 5 bases and J gave up 5 bases, with 21 bases separating them. This CDR3 comprises 16 residues. This CDR3 is CASSFAPPGRTTEAFF. The CDR3 bases are TGTGCCAGTAGTTTCGCCCCCCCGGGGAGAACGACTGAAGCTTTCTTT. The whole variable domain, remainder taken from reference TRBV19 and TRBJ1-1, is DGGITQSPKYLFRKEGQNVTLSCEQNLNHDAMYWYRQDPGQGLRLIYYSQIVNDFQKGDIAEGYSVSREKKESFPLTVTSAQKNPTAFYLCASSFAPPGRTTEAFFGQGTRLTVV.